This T cell receptor beta chain was sequenced in a study of cytomegalovirus exposure and HLA in healthy donors. Findings of the study overall: In vitro testing confirmed a few CMV-associated chains as specific for CMV antigens. The study found most TCR sequences rare, yet found some public TCRs in many donors. For most TCR beta V segments, an earlier analysis put the productive rate at about 87% or about 30% of the time.

This PCR relied on a set of 60 Vbeta primers and 13 Jbeta primers. TCRdb's table, derived via immunoSEQ multiplex PCR, lists solely in-frame clones and lacks some. With under 70,000 clones in the sample, the ten largest clones hold more than 2%. Each donor was nominally healthy when sampled (though unrecorded immune exposures were likely). As for this clone: Its antigen is as yet unknown.

The CDR3 extends over 14 amino acids. Germline assignment: CDR1 MNHNS and CDR2 SASEGT. Trimming stripped 1 base from V and 8 bases from J, with 14 bases between. The sequence derives from a young woman in good health and CMV-seronegative. The source material was PBMCs. This sequence joins TRBV6-1 and TRBJ1-1; D is ambiguous. This CDR3 reads CASSEVEWTGEAFF. The CDR3 DNA sequence: TGTGCCAGCAGTGAAGTAGAGTGGACGGGGGAAGCTTTCTTT.